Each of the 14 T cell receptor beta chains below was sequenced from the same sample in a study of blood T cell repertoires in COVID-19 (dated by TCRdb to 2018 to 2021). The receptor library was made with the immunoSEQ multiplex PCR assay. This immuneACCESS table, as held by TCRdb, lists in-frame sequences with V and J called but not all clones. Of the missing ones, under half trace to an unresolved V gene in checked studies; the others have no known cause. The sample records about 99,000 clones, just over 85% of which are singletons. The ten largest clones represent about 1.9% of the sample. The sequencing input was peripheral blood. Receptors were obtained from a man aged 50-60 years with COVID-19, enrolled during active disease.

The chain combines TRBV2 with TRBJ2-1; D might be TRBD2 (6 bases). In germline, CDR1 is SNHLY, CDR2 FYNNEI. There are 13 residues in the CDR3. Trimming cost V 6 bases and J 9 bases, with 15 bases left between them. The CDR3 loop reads CASRPERGSEQFF. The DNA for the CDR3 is TGTGCCAGCAGACCAGAACGGGGGAGTGAGCAGTTCTTC.

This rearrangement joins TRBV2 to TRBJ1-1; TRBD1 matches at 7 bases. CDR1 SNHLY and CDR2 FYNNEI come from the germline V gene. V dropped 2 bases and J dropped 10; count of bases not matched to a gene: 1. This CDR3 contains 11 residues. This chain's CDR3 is CASSESGGAFF. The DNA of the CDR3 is TGTGCCAGCAGTGAATCAGGGGGAGCTTTCTTT.

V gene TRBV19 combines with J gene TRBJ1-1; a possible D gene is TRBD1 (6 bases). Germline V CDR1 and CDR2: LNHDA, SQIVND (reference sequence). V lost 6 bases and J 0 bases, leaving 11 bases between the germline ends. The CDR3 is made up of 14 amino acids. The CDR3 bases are TGTGCCAGTAGGCGGGCAGGGGTGAACACTGAAGCTTTCTTT. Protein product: CASRRAGVNTEAFF.

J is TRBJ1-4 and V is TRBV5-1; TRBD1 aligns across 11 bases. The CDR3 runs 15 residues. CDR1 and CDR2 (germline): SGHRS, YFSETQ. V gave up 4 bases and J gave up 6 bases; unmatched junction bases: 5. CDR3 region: CASSHGTGGDEKLFF. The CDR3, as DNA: TGCGCCAGCAGCCACGGGACAGGGGGTGATGAAAAACTGTTTTTT.

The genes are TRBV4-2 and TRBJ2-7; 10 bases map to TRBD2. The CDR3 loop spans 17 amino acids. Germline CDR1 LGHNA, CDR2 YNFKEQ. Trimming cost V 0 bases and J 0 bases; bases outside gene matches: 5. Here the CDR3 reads CASSQDRLAGASYEQYF. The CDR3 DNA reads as TGTGCCAGCAGCCAAGATCGCCTAGCGGGGGCCTCCTACGAGCAGTACTTC.

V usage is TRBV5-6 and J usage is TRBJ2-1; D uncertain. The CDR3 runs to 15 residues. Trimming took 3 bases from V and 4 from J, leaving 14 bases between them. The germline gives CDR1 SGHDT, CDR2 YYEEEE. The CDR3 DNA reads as TGTGCCAGCAGCTCGTCTAGAATCTTTTACAATGAGCAGTTCTTC. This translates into CASSSSRIFYNEQFF. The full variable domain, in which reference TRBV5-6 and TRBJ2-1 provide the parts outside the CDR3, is DAGVTQSPTHLIKTRGQQVTLRCSPKSGHDTVSWYQQALGQGPQFIFQYYEEEERQRGNFPDRFSGHQFPNYSSELNVNALLLGDSALYLCASSSSRIFYNEQFFGPGTRLTVL.

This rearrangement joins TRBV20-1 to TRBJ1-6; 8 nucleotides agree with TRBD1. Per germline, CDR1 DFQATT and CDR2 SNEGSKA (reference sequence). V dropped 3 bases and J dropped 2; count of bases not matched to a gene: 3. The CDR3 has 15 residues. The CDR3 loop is CSASHRGTYNSPLHF. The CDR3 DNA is TGCAGTGCTAGTCACAGGGGGACCTATAATTCACCCCTCCACTTT.

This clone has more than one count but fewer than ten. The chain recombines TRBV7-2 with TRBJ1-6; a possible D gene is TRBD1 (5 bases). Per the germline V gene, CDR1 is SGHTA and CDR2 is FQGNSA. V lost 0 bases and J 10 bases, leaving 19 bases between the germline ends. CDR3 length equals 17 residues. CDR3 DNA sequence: TGTGCCAGCAGCTTAGCGCTGTACAGGCGGATTTCGTCACCCCTCCACTTT. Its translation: CASSLALYRRISSPLHF.

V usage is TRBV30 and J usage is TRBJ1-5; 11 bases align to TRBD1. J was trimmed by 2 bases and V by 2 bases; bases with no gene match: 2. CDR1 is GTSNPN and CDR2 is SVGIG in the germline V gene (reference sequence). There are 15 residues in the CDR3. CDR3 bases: TGTGCCTGGAGTAGGACAGGGGGCCGCAATCAGCCCCAGCATTTT. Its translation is CAWSRTGGRNQPQHF.

The CDR3 DNA sequence: TGTGCCAGCAGTTTCAGTGTTTCTGGTAATTCACCCCTCCACTTT. Amino acid sequence: CASSFSVSGNSPLHF. This chain links TRBV27 with TRBJ1-6; D is uncertain. The V end lost 3 bases, the J end lost 6 bases, and 12 bases lay between the germline ends. In germline, CDR1 is MNHEY, CDR2 SMNVEV (reference sequence). The CDR3 covers 15 residues.

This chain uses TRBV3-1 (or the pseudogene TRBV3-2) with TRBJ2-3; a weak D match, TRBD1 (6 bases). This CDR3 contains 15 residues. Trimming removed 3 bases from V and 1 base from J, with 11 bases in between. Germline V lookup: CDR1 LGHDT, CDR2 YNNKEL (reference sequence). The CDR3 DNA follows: TGTGCCAGCAGCCAGAGGGGGAGTCGCACAGATACGCAGTATTTT. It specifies CASSQRGSRTDTQYF.

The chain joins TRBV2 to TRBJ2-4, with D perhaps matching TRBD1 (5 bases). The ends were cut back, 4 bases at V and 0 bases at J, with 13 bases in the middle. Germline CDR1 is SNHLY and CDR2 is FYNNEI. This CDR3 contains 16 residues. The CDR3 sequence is CASSVQGILAKNIQYF. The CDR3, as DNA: TGTGCCAGCAGTGTCCAGGGTATCCTAGCCAAAAACATTCAGTACTTC.

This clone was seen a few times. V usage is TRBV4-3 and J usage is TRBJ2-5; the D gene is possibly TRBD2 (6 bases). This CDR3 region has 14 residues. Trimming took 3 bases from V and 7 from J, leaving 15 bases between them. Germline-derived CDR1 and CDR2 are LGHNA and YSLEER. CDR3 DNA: TGCGCCAGCAGCCATAGGGGACTGCTGGGGACCCAGTACTTC. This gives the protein CASSHRGLLGTQYF.

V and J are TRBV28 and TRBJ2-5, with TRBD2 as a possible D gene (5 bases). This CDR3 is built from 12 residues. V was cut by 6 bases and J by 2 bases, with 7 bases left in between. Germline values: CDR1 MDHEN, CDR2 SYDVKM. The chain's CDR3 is CASSGLQETQYF. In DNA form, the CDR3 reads TGTGCCAGCAGCGGACTGCAAGAGACCCAGTACTTC. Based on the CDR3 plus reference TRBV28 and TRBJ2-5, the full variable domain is DVKVTQSSRYLVKRTGEKVFLECVQDMDHENMFWYRQDPGLGLRLIYFSYDVKMKEKGDIPEGYSVSREKKERFSLILESASTNQTSMYLCASSGLQETQYFGPGTRLLVL.